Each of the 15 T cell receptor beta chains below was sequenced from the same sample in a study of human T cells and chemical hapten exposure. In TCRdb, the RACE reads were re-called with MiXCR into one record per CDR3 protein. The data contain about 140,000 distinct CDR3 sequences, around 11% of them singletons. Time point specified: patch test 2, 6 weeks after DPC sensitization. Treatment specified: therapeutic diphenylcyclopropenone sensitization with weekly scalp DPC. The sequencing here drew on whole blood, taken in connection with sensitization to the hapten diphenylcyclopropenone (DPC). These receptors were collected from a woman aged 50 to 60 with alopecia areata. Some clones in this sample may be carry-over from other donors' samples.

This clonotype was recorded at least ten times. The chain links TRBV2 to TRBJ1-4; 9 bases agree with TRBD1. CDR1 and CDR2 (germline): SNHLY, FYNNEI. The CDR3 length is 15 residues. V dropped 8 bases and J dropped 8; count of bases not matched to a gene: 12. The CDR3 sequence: CASGKRTGAGEKLFF. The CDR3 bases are TGTGCCAGCGGCAAGAGGACAGGGGCGGGGGAAAAACTGTTTTTT.

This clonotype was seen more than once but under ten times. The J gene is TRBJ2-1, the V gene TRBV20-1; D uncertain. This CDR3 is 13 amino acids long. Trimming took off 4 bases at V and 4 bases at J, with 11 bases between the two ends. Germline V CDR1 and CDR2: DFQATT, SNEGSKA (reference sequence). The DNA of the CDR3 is TGCAGTGCTAAGAGCGCTTGGTACAATGAGCAGTTCTTC. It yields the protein CSAKSAWYNEQFF.

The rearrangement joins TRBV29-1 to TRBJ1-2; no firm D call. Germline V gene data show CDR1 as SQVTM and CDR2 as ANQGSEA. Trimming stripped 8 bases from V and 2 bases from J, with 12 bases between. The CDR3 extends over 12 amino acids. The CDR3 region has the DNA TGCAGCTTCTTGGCCCGGAACTATGGCTACACCTTC. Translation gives CSFLARNYGYTF.

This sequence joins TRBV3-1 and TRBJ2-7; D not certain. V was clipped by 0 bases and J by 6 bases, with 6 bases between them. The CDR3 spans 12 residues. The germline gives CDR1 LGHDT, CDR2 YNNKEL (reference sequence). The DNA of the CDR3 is TGTGCCAGCAGCCAAGAATTTCGCGAGCAGTACTTC. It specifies CASSQEFREQYF.

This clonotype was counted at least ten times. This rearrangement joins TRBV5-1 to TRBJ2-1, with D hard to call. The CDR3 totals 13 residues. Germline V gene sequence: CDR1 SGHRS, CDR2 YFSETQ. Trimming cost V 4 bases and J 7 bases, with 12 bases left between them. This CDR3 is CASSPLVGNEQFF. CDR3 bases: TGCGCCAGCAGCCCTCTAGTTGGGAATGAGCAGTTCTTC.

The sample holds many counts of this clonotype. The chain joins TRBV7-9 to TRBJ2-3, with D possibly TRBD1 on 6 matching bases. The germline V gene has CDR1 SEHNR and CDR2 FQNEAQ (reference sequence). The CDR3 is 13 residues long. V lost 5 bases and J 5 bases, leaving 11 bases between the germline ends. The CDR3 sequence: CASSLHRVDTQYF. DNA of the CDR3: TGTGCCAGCAGCCTTCACAGGGTAGATACGCAGTATTTT.

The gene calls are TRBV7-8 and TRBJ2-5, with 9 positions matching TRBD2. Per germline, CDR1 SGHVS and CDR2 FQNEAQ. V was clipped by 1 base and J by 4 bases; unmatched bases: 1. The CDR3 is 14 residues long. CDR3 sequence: CASSLVLAGETQYF. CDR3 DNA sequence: TGTGCCAGCAGCTTAGTACTAGCGGGAGAGACCCAGTACTTC.

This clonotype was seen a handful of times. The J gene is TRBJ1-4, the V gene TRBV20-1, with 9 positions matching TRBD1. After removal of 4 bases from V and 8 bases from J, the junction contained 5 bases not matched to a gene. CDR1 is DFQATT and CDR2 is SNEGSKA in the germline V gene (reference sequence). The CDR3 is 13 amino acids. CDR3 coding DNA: TGCAGTGCTAAACAGGGGGCGTTGGAAAAACTGTTTTTT. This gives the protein CSAKQGALEKLFF.

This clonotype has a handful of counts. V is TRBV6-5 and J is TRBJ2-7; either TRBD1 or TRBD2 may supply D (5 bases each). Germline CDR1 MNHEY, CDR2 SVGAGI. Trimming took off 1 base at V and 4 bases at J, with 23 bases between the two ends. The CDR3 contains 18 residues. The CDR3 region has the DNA TGTGCCAGCAGTTACTTGGGGGTAGGGGCGTCGGCAAGATACGAGCAGTACTTC. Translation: CASSYLGVGASARYEQYF.

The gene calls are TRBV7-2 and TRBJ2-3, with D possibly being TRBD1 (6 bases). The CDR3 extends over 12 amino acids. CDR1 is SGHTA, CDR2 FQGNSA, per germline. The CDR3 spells CAVARGPDTQYF. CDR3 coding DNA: TGTGCAGTCGCCAGGGGTCCAGATACGCAGTATTTT.

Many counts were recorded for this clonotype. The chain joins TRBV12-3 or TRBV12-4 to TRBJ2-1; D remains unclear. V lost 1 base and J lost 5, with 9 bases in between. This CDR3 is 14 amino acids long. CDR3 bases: TGTGCCAGCAGTTTAGGCGGAACTCACAATGAGCAGTTCTTC. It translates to CASSLGGTHNEQFF.

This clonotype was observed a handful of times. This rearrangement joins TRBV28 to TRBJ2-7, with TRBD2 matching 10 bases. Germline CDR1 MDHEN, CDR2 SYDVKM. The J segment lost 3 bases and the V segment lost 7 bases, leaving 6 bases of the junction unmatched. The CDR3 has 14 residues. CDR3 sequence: CASTQRTSGYEQYF. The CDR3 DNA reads TGTGCCAGCACCCAGAGGACTAGCGGCTACGAGCAGTACTTC.

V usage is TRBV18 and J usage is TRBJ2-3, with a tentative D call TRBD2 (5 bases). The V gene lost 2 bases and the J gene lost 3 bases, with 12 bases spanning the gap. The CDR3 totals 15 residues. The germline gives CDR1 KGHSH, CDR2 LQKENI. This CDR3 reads CASSPIDYQTDTQYF. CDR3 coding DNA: TGTGCCAGCTCACCAATTGACTATCAGACAGATACGCAGTATTTT. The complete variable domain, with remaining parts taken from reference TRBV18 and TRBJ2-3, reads NAGVMQNPRHLVRRRGQEARLRCSPMKGHSHVYWYRQLPEEGLKFMVYLQKENIIDESGMPKERFSAEFPKEGPSILRIQQVVRGDSAAYFCASSPIDYQTDTQYFGPGTRLTVL.

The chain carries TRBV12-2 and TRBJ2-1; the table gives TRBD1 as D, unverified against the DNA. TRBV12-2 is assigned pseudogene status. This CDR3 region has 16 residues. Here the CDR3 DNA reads TGTGCAAGTCGCCCCTGGACAGGGGGTAGCTACAATGAGCAGTTCTTC. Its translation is CASRPWTGGSYNEQFF.

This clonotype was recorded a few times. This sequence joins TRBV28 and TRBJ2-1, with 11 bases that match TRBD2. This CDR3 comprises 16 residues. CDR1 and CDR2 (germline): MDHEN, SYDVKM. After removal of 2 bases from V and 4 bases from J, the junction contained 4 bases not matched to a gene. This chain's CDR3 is CASSLPTSGGYNEQFF. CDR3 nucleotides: TGTGCCAGCAGTTTACCTACTAGCGGGGGTTACAATGAGCAGTTCTTC.